What follows is one T cell receptor beta chain and its context. These data originate in a study of shared clonotypes between healthy human individuals. The repertoire was sequenced with immunoSEQ multiplex PCR; TCRdb's copy has only in-frame clones and lacks some. The table includes hundreds of thousands of clones, about 96% detected once. CDR3 length equals 12 residues. The V and J ends lost 2 bases and 7 bases respectively, with 8 bases between them. Germline CDR1 reads SEHNR; CDR2 reads FQNEAQ (reference sequence). This sequence joins TRBV7-9 and TRBJ1-2; D is unresolved. Material: naive CD4+ T cells sorted from blood. Subset: CD45RA+ positively selected. The TCR comes from a woman aged 25 to 39 in good health. DNA for the CDR3: TGTGCCAGCAGCTTATCGTCGCCTGGCTACACCTTC. The encoded protein is CASSLSSPGYTF.